This entry is about one T cell receptor (beta chain). What it recognizes is unknown. This entry comes from a study of T cell responses to AZD1222 COVID-19 vaccine. Measured with immunoSEQ multiplex PCR; TCRdb has only the in-frame clones, and not every one. The table records approximately 180,000 clones, roughly 92% of them present only once. The V end was cut by 6 bases, the J end by 2 bases, with 10 bases between. This CDR3 spans 13 amino acids. General study points: When two AZD1222 doses had been given, Spike-specific TCR breadth and depth rose.

The material sequenced was peripheral blood, taken 28 days after the second dose of the MenACWY control vaccine. This chain connects TRBV12-3 or TRBV12-4 to TRBJ2-5; D unclear. The sequence came from an adult who received the MenACWY meningococcal vaccine as a control. The CDR3 is CASSYKPQETQYF. The CDR3, as DNA: TGTGCCAGCAGCTATAAACCTCAAGAGACCCAGTACTTC.